This T cell receptor (beta chain) was documented in a study of cytomegalovirus exposure and HLA in healthy donors. Germline V CDR1 and CDR2: SGHTA, FQGNSA. CDR3 length equals 17 residues. V shed 1 base and J 0 bases; nucleotides not matched to a gene: 8. PCR amplification relied on 60 Vbeta primers (plus 13 Jbeta primers). Measured with immunoSEQ multiplex PCR; TCRdb has only the in-frame clones, and not every one. The data contain 150,000 to 200,000 clones, more than 65% of them singletons. This clonotype originated in a middle-aged man in good health and CMV-seronegative. Sequenced: PBMCs. The chain combines TRBV7-2 with TRBJ1-1; 7 nucleotides agree with TRBD1. The CDR3 sequence: CASSLVAQGQLNTEAFF. For the CDR3, the DNA is TGTGCCAGCAGCTTAGTAGCCCAGGGACAGTTGAACACTGAAGCTTTCTTT. The full variable domain, in which reference TRBV7-2 and TRBJ1-1 provide the parts outside the CDR3, is GAGVSQSPSNKVTEKGKDVELRCDPISGHTALYWYRQSLGQGLEFLIYFQGNSAPDKSGLPSDRFSAERTGGSVSTLTIQRTQQEDSAVYLCASSLVAQGQLNTEAFFGQGTRLTVV.